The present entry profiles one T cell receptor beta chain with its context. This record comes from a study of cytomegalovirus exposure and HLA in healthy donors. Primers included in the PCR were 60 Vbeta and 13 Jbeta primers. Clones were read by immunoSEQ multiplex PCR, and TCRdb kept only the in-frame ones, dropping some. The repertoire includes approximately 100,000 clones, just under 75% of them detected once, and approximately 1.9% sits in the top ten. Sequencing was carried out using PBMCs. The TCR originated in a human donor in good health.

CDR3 region: CASSVNTGETGTFRVDEQFF. CDR3 sequence (DNA): TGTGCCAGCAGCGTAAATACGGGGGAGACAGGGACCTTTCGGGTCGATGAGCAGTTCTTC. This chain links TRBV9 with TRBJ2-1, with a possible D match to TRBD1 (7 bases). V gave up 1 base and J gave up 8 bases, with 31 bases separating them. Germline V gene lookup returns CDR1 SGDLS and CDR2 YYNGEE. This CDR3 region has 20 residues.